The 27 T cell receptor beta chains listed next were all sequenced from one sample in a study of T-cell reconstitution after alpha-beta-depleted transplantation in children. TCRbeta library preparation incorporated unique molecular identifiers. TCRdb reprocessed the PCR reads with MiXCR, giving one entry per CDR3 protein. Among about 610,000 distinct CDR3 sequences, roughly a quarter were seen once, and the ten largest hold around a third. The sequencing used PBMCs, collected before TCRalphabeta/CD19-depleted stem cell transplant. These receptors were obtained from a boy under two years old with Wiskott-Aldrich syndrome, due to receive a stem cell transplant.

The V call is TRBV6-1, the J call TRBJ1-1, with D hard to call. CDR3 length: 15 amino acids. Germline loops: CDR1 MNHNS, CDR2 SASEGT. Trimming took 5 bases from V and 0 from J, leaving 13 bases between them. The CDR3 region has the DNA TGTGCCAGCAGTCCTTGGACTGTTATGAACACTGAAGCTTTCTTT. It yields the protein CASSPWTVMNTEAFF.

The V and J genes are TRBV3-1 and TRBJ1-1, with no clear D. This CDR3 region has 14 residues. The ends were cut back, 4 bases at V and 4 bases at J, with 13 bases in the middle. CDR1 is LGHDT and CDR2 is YNNKEL in the germline V gene (reference sequence). The CDR3 DNA follows: TGTGCCAGCAGCCGCCGGGTAGGGAGCACTGAAGCTTTCTTT. This translates into CASSRRVGSTEAFF. Full variable domain (remainder filled in from reference TRBV3-1 and TRBJ1-1): DTAVSQTPKYLVTQMGNDKSIKCEQNLGHDTMYWYKQDSKKFLKIMFSYNNKELIINETVPNRFSPKSPDKAHLNLHINSLELGDSAVYFCASSRRVGSTEAFFGQGTRLTVV.

This clonotype showed up many times. This sequence joins TRBV7-2 and TRBJ2-7, with TRBD2 matching over 7 bases. Germline V CDR1 and CDR2: SGHTA, FQGNSA. The CDR3 is 12 amino acids. The V segment lost 3 bases and the J segment 7 bases; nucleotides outside the gene matches: 3. The CDR3 protein is CASSLGGGEQYF. The CDR3 DNA reads as TGTGCCAGCAGCTTGGGGGGAGGGGAGCAGTACTTC.

The V call is TRBV29-1, the J call TRBJ1-2; D might be TRBD1 (5 bases). Germline values: CDR1 SQVTM, CDR2 ANQGSEA. The CDR3 spans 14 residues. Trimming stripped 3 bases from V and 8 bases from J, with 19 bases between. This CDR3 is CSVERGQGAGGYTF. In DNA, the CDR3 is TGCAGCGTTGAGCGGGGTCAGGGCGCGGGAGGCTACACCTTC. The full variable domain, in which reference TRBV29-1 and TRBJ1-2 provide the parts outside the CDR3, is SAVISQKPSRDICQRGTSLTIQCQVDSQVTMMFWYRQQPGQSLTLIATANQGSEATYESGFVIDKFPISRPNLTFSTLTVSNMSPEDSSIYLCSVERGQGAGGYTFGSGTRLTVV.

This clonotype was detected only a few times. The CDR3, as DNA: TGTGCCAGCACGACTAGTTGGGCCGTTGTCGGGTACGAGCAGTACTTC. Protein: CASTTSWAVVGYEQYF. This chain links TRBV2 with TRBJ2-7, with D possibly matching TRBD2 (6 bases). The CDR3 sequence is 16 residues long. Germline CDR1 SNHLY, CDR2 FYNNEI. V was shortened by 7 bases and J by 4 bases, with 23 bases between the two germline ends.

The chain joins TRBV5-6 to TRBJ2-2, with D tentatively TRBD1 (5 bases). The CDR3 length is 17 residues. V was cut by 3 bases and J by 1 base, with 16 bases left in between. Germline CDR1 reads SGHDT; CDR2 reads YYEEEE. The CDR3 loop reads CASSSIDRVLNTGELFF. The CDR3 coding sequence is TGTGCCAGCAGCTCAATCGACAGAGTATTGAACACCGGGGAGCTGTTTTTT.

This sequence joins TRBV20-1 and TRBJ2-5, with D unclear. This CDR3 has 15 residues. With 0 bases removed from V and 0 bases from J, the gap between germline ends came to 11 bases. The germline gives CDR1 DFQATT, CDR2 SNEGSKA (reference sequence). The CDR3 DNA follows: TGCAGTGCTAGAGAGTTAGCCGAGTACCAAGAGACCCAGTACTTC. The encoded protein is CSARELAEYQETQYF.

This clonotype was observed a few times. The chain combines TRBV14 with TRBJ1-2; 7 positions agree with TRBD1. The ends lost 3 bases at V and 2 bases at J; junction bases unmatched: 3. The length of the CDR3 is 14 residues. Looked up from germline, CDR1 is SGHDN and CDR2 is FVKESK. The CDR3, as DNA: TGTGCCAGCAGCCACCCGGGACAGAACTATGGCTACACCTTC. Its translation is CASSHPGQNYGYTF. The variable domain in full, with the rest retrieved from reference TRBV14 and TRBJ1-2, is EAGVTQFPSHSVIEKGQTVTLRCDPISGHDNLYWYRRVMGKEIKFLLHFVKESKQDESGMPNNRFLAERTGGTYSTLKVQPAELEDSGVYFCASSHPGQNYGYTFGSGTRLTVV.

The chain uses TRBV6-1 and TRBJ2-7, with a weak D call TRBD2 (6 bases). Per germline, CDR1 MNHNS and CDR2 SASEGT. The CDR3 length is 13 residues. Trimming cost V 10 bases and J 4 bases, with 17 bases left between them. The CDR3 here is CATGRGILYEQYF. The CDR3 coding sequence is TGTGCCACCGGACGCGGGATCCTATACGAGCAGTACTTC.

In its sample, this clonotype was seen a few times. CDR3 coding DNA: TGCAGTGCTAGGACGGGACTAGCCTCCACCGGGGAGCTGTTTTTT. It yields the protein CSARTGLASTGELFF. V is TRBV20-1 and J is TRBJ2-2; the match to TRBD2 covers 9 bases. Germline CDR1 reads DFQATT; CDR2 reads SNEGSKA (reference sequence). CDR3 length: 15 residues. The V gene end was trimmed by 3 bases and the J gene end by 4 bases; junction bases not matched to a gene: 6.

This clonotype was counted between two and nine times. The rearrangement joins TRBV7-2 to TRBJ2-1, with D possibly matching TRBD1 (6 bases). Germline-derived CDR1 and CDR2 are SGHTA and FQGNSA. V lost 2 bases, J lost 4 bases, and 18 bases lay in between. CDR3 length: 17 residues. CDR3 bases: TGTGCCAGCAGCTTAAGGCCACCGGGACACTTTTACAATGAGCAGTTCTTC. This translates into CASSLRPPGHFYNEQFF.

The rearrangement joins TRBV15 to TRBJ2-7; the match to TRBD1 covers 7 bases. CDR3 length: 15 residues. With 1 base clipped from V and 3 bases from J, the junction kept 6 bases outside the gene matches. CDR1 and CDR2 (germline): LNHNV, YYDKDF (reference sequence). CDR3 amino acids: CATSRVQGKGYEQYF. In nucleotides, the CDR3 is TGTGCCACCAGCAGAGTACAGGGGAAGGGCTACGAGCAGTACTTC.

The gene calls are TRBV12-3 or TRBV12-4 and TRBJ1-5; D remains unclear. The V end was cut by 0 bases, the J end by 4 bases, with 10 bases between. The CDR3 is made up of 15 amino acids. The CDR3 bases are TGTGCCAGCAGTTTAGCGCGGGGTTGGAATCAGCCCCAGCATTTT. Amino acids: CASSLARGWNQPQHF.

The table lists this clonotype with a few counts. This sequence joins TRBV5-1 and TRBJ2-1, with D unclear. The germline V and J ends were trimmed by 4 bases and 6 bases, with 14 bases remaining between them. The CDR3 length is 14 residues. In germline, CDR1 is SGHRS, CDR2 YFSETQ. The chain's CDR3 is CASSEHLWGNEQFF. For the CDR3, the DNA is TGCGCCAGCAGCGAGCACCTCTGGGGCAATGAGCAGTTCTTC.

This chain uses TRBV7-2 with TRBJ2-3; perhaps TRBD2 as D (6 bases). Trimming took 7 bases from V and 2 from J, leaving 22 bases between them. Germline V gives CDR1 SGHTA, CDR2 FQGNSA. This CDR3 is 17 amino acids long. This chain's CDR3 is CASKKRPRDFFTDTQYF. As DNA, the CDR3 is TGTGCCAGCAAGAAACGCCCCCGGGACTTTTTCACAGATACGCAGTATTTT. The entire variable domain, with the rest obtained from reference TRBV7-2 and TRBJ2-3, is as follows: GAGVSQSPSNKVTEKGKDVELRCDPISGHTALYWYRQSLGQGLEFLIYFQGNSAPDKSGLPSDRFSAERTGGSVSTLTIQRTQQEDSAVYLCASKKRPRDFFTDTQYFGPGTRLTVL.

This rearrangement joins TRBV12-3 or TRBV12-4 to TRBJ2-5; 9 bases line up with TRBD1. CDR3 length: 13 amino acids. The V and J ends lost 5 bases and 5 bases, in that order; junction bases with no gene match: 3. CDR3 DNA: TGTGCCAGCAGTGCCGACAGGGGGGAGACCCAGTACTTC. Amino acids: CASSADRGETQYF.

The chain joins TRBV7-2 to TRBJ1-1; unclear D gene. Trimming cost V 7 bases and J 0 bases, with 12 bases left between them. The germline V gene has CDR1 SGHTA and CDR2 FQGNSA. The CDR3 loop spans 14 amino acids. CDR3 amino acids: CASTVRGMNTEAFF. The DNA for the CDR3 is TGTGCCAGCACCGTCCGGGGAATGAACACTGAAGCTTTCTTT.

The DNA for the CDR3 is TGCAGTGCTAGAAATGTGATGCGGGAGACCCAGTACTTC. Amino acids: CSARNVMRETQYF. The genes are TRBV20-1 and TRBJ2-5, with unresolved D. Germline V gene data show CDR1 as DFQATT and CDR2 as SNEGSKA (reference sequence). V was clipped by 2 bases and J by 5 bases, with 12 bases between them. The CDR3 spans 13 residues.

V usage is TRBV5-1 and J usage is TRBJ2-1; 8 positions agree with TRBD1. In germline, CDR1 is SGHRS, CDR2 YFSETQ. This CDR3 region has 16 residues. With V trimmed by 0 bases and J by 7 bases, 9 bases remained unmatched. The CDR3 region is CASSLAPRTGSNEQFF. Written as DNA, the CDR3 is TGCGCCAGCAGCTTGGCCCCAAGGACAGGGTCTAATGAGCAGTTCTTC.

This clonotype was recorded a few times. This sequence joins TRBV20-1 and TRBJ2-1; perhaps TRBD2 as D (6 bases). V was cut by 8 bases and J by 6 bases, with 14 bases left in between. The CDR3 is 12 residues long. In germline, CDR1 is DFQATT, CDR2 SNEGSKA (reference sequence). This CDR3 reads CSLAGSLNEQFF. The DNA of the CDR3 is TGCAGTCTTGCGGGATCACTCAATGAGCAGTTCTTC.

Only a few counts were recorded for this clonotype. The DNA for the CDR3 is TGTGCCAGCAGCTTGCGGACTAGCGGGAGTTGGTCTTACGAGCAGTACTTC. Protein sequence: CASSLRTSGSWSYEQYF. The chain recombines TRBV7-2 with TRBJ2-7; 13 positions agree with TRBD2. The CDR3 extends over 17 amino acids. The J segment lost 4 bases and the V segment lost 3 bases, leaving 9 bases of the junction unmatched. The germline V gene has CDR1 SGHTA and CDR2 FQGNSA.

The rearrangement joins TRBV27 to TRBJ2-1; 10 bases fit TRBD2. Germline assignment: CDR1 MNHEY and CDR2 SMNVEV (reference sequence). CDR3 length equals 19 residues. The V and J ends lost 0 bases and 4 bases, in that order; junction bases with no gene match: 12. This chain's CDR3 is CASSLSRVRTSGFYNEQFF. The CDR3 bases are TGTGCCAGCAGTTTATCGAGGGTGAGGACTAGCGGTTTTTACAATGAGCAGTTCTTC.

The chain uses TRBV3-1 and TRBJ2-1; 10 nucleotides align to TRBD2. Germline V lookup: CDR1 LGHDT, CDR2 YNNKEL (reference sequence). This CDR3 contains 15 residues. V shed 3 bases and J 6 bases; nucleotides not matched to a gene: 5. In nucleotides, the CDR3 is TGTGCCAGCAGCCATGCCGGGACTAGCGTCAATGAGCAGTTCTTC. This translates into CASSHAGTSVNEQFF.

This chain uses TRBV12-3 or TRBV12-4 with TRBJ1-3; D unclear. CDR3 size: 14 residues. Between the trimmed V and J ends, which lost 6 bases and 4 bases, there was a span of 13 bases. CDR3 amino acids: CASRLDWEGNTIYF. CDR3 bases: TGTGCCAGCAGGCTTGATTGGGAGGGAAACACCATATATTTT.

Many counts were recorded for this clonotype. The chain has TRBV5-1 and TRBJ2-1; no definite D call. This CDR3 has 13 amino acids. Between the trimmed V and J ends, which lost 3 bases and 2 bases, there was a span of 6 bases. Germline assignment: CDR1 SGHRS and CDR2 YFSETQ. In DNA, the CDR3 is TGCGCCAGCAGCTCTAGGACCTACAATGAGCAGTTCTTC. Protein product: CASSSRTYNEQFF. Drawing the rest from reference TRBV5-1 and TRBJ2-1, the complete variable domain is KAGVTQTPRYLIKTRGQQVTLSCSPISGHRSVSWYQQTPGQGLQFLFEYFSETQRNKGNFPGRFSGRQFSNSRSEMNVSTLELGDSALYLCASSSRTYNEQFFGPGTRLTVL.

The chain combines TRBV19 with TRBJ1-5; D gene unclear. V was trimmed by 5 bases and J by 0 bases, leaving 8 bases between them. Germline CDR1 LNHDA, CDR2 SQIVND (reference sequence). The CDR3 contains 14 residues. CDR3: CASSGSGSNQPQHF. CDR3 in DNA: TGTGCCAGTAGTGGTTCGGGTAGCAATCAGCCCCAGCATTTT.

The chain links TRBV3-1 to TRBJ2-2; the match to TRBD2 covers 11 bases. The V and J ends lost 3 bases and 6 bases, in that order; junction bases with no gene match: 6. The germline gives CDR1 LGHDT, CDR2 YNNKEL (reference sequence). CDR3 length equals 16 residues. The CDR3 spells CASSHRTSGSPGELFF. CDR3 bases: TGTGCCAGCAGCCATCGTACTAGCGGGAGCCCCGGGGAGCTGTTTTTT.